This entry describes one TCR beta chain. Its target is not known. This entry belongs to a study of cytomegalovirus exposure and HLA in healthy donors. Findings and caveats of the study: Cytomegalovirus-associated status was assigned to approximately 160 TCR beta chains. One cluster of highly shared sequence variants probably arose as a sequencing artifact. When a later analysis was performed, an Asian-associated ancestry cluster reportedly had fewer N-insertions than the approximately 700-donor mean.

60 Vbeta and 13 Jbeta primers were used in PCR. In the authors' workflow: Unique TCR beta chains numbered roughly 83 million in a later analysis, with 10 million to 14 million shared. The assay was immunoSEQ multiplex PCR, and TCRdb's table has in-frame clones only and misses some. V, J and clone size reflect that table, while D and trimming were determined from the DNA. This table lists some 130,000 clones. The sequence was collected from a woman aged 60-75 years in good health and CMV-seronegative. Sample: PBMCs.

This CDR3 reads CATNRAEETQYF. As DNA, the CDR3 is TGTGCCACGAACAGGGCTGAAGAGACCCAGTACTTC. The V gene is TRBV7-9, the J gene TRBJ2-5; possible D gene TRBD1, 6 bases. The germline V and J ends were trimmed by 10 bases and 3 bases, with 12 bases remaining between them. This CDR3 has 12 residues. Germline assignment: CDR1 SEHNR and CDR2 FQNEAQ (reference sequence).